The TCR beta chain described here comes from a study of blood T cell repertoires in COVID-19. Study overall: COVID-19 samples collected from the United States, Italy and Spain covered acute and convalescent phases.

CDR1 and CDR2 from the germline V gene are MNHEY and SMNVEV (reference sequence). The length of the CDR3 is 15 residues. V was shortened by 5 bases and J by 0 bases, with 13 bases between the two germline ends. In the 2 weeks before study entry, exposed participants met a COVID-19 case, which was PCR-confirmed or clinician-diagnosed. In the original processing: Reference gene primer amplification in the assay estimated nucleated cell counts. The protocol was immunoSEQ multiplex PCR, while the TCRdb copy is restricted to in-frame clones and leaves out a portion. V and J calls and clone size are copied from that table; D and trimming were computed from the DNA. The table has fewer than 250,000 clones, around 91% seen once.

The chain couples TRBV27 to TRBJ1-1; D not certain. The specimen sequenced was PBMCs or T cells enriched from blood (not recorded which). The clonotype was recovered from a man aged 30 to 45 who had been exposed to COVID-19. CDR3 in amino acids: CASSITVTMNTEAFF. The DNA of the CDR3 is TGTGCCAGCAGTATAACAGTAACCATGAACACTGAAGCTTTCTTT.